This T cell receptor beta chain appears in the sequencing data of a study of T cell responses to AZD1222 COVID-19 vaccine. The CDR3 runs to 15 residues. The germline gives CDR1 SGHNT, CDR2 YYREEE (reference sequence). V was pared by 2 bases and J by 6 bases, with 17 bases between. Details on this clone: Its specificity is not known.

The study's findings and limits: Two AZD1222 doses significantly raised spike-specific TCR breadth and depth over controls. Vaccine-associated CD4 TCRs spanned spike, dominant at 160-218 and 743-854. As reported, nearly half of all spike-specific TCRs target variant regions that are unmutated. The donors showed a predominance of white British ancestry and of females, with possible underestimation of clonal diversity.

Assay used: immunoSEQ multiplex PCR; TCRdb lists only in-frame clones, some missing. Of 150,000 to 200,000 clones detected, more than 85% appear once; the ten largest clones hold about 1.8%. The starting material was peripheral blood, obtained 28 days after the second AZD1222 dose. This TCR came from an adult who received the AZD1222 COVID-19 vaccine. V usage is TRBV5-4 and J usage is TRBJ1-1, with D maybe TRBD1 (6 bases). The CDR3 nucleotides are TGTGCCAGCAGCTTTTTCGGGGGGCGGGTGGCTGAAGCTTTCTTT. Its protein is CASSFFGGRVAEAFF.